This T cell receptor beta chain originates from a study of blood T cell repertoires in COVID-19. Study background: Sites across the United States, Italy and Spain contributed samples from acute and convalescent COVID-19.

This CDR3 contains 14 residues. Trimming took off 0 bases at V and 8 bases at J, with 10 bases between the two ends. Germline loops: CDR1 MNHNS, CDR2 SASEGT. This table comes from immunoSEQ multiplex PCR, and its TCRdb copy is limited to in-frame clones, with some not included. Here the sample spans over 150,000 clones, roughly 80% being singletons. The V and J genes are TRBV6-1 and TRBJ1-4; D is undetermined. This clonotype was sampled from a young man with active or convalescent COVID-19. The specimen was peripheral blood. In DNA form, the CDR3 reads TGTGCCAGCAGTGAAGCCGGGTTGAGGGAAAAACTGTTTTTT. It specifies CASSEAGLREKLFF.